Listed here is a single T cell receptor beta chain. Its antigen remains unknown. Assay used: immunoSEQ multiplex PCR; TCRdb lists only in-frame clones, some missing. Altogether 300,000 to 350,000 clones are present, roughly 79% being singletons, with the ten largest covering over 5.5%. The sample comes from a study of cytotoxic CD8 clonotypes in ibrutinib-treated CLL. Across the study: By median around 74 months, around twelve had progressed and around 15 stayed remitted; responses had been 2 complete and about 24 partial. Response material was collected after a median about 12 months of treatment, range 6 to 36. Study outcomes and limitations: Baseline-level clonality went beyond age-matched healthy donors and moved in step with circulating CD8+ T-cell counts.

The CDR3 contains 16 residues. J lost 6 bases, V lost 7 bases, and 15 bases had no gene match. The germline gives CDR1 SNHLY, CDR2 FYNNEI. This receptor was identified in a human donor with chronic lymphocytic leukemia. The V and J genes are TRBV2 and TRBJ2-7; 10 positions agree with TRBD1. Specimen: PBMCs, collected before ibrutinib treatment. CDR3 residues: CASTMGRRQGAREQYF. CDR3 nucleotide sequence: TGTGCCAGCACCATGGGGAGGAGACAGGGGGCTCGCGAGCAGTACTTC.